The clone carrying this T cell receptor beta chain showed up just once. The antigen is not known. This CDR3 contains 12 residues. Trimming shortened V by 3 bases and J by 10 bases, and 12 bases separated the two germline ends. These data belong to a study of T cell responses to AZD1222 COVID-19 vaccine. Findings and limits, study-wide: No repertoire was sampled before or during the peak T cell response, only after it. As reported, nearly half of all spike-specific TCRs target variant regions that are unmutated. Spike-spanning, vaccine-associated CD4 TCRs were dominant at 160-218 and 743-854. The number of AZD1222 recipients seropositive at baseline was only five or six.

Some clones are missing from TCRdb's copy, which holds only in-frame ones; the method was immunoSEQ multiplex PCR. The sample has about 140,000 clones, 92% seen once. The origin of this receptor is an adult in good health. The sample consisted of peripheral blood, taken on day 0 of AZD1222 vaccination. The chain combines TRBV12-3 or TRBV12-4 with TRBJ1-2; D not certain. The CDR3 region has the DNA TGTGCCAGCAGTTTTCCGGACTCATACTACACCTTC. Residues: CASSFPDSYYTF.